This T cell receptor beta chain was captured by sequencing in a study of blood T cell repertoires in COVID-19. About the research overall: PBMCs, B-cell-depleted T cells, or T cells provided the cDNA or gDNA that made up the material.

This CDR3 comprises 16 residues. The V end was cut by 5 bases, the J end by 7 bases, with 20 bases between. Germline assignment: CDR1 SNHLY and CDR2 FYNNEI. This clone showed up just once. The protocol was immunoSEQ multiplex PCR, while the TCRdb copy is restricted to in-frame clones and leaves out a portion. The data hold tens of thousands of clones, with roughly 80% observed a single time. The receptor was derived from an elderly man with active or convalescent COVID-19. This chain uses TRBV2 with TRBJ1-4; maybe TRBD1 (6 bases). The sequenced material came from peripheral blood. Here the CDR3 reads CASSSPDRTYAEKLFF. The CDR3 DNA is TGTGCCAGCAGTTCCCCCGACAGGACTTATGCTGAAAAACTGTTTTTT.